One and the same sample provided the 22 T cell receptor beta chains below, sequenced in a study of tumor-infiltrating lymphocytes in primary liver carcinoma. The authors made TCR beta cDNA from about 500 ng total RNA with a constant-region primer. Each TCR beta library was derived from three nested multiplex PCR rounds that employed slightly modified ARM-PCR. Two initial PCR rounds of ten to eleven cycles each paired TRBV1-TRBV30 forward primers with a C-beta reverse primer. TCRdb re-analysed the multiplex PCR reads in MiXCR, keeping a single row per CDR3 protein. The sample holds about 190,000 distinct CDR3 sequences; around four fifths are singletons and the top ten take approximately 18%. Unsorted bulk tissue, about 19-31 mg of it, served as the source for co-extraction of RNA and DNA. Sequencing was performed on tumor tissue from primary liver carcinoma. The receptor source for this set is a man aged 40-50 years with primary liver carcinoma and hepatitis B virus infection.

This clonotype was found a few times. J is TRBJ1-2 and V is TRBV28, with a tentative D call TRBD1 (5 bases). The V gene's germline CDR1 is MDHEN and CDR2 SYDVKM. V lost 6 bases, J lost 3 bases, and 14 bases lay in between. This CDR3 is built from 14 residues. DNA for the CDR3: TGTGCCAGCAGGGCATTCGGCAGGGACTATGGCTACACCTTC. Translating gives CASRAFGRDYGYTF.

A remark on this clonotype: At one boundary the junction diverges from the germline segment, which might be a read error. The chain joins TRBV6-6 to TRBJ1-1, with D possibly being TRBD1 (6 bases). The length of the CDR3 is 13 residues. Germline V gene data show CDR1 as MNHNY and CDR2 as SVGAGI (reference sequence). This chain's CDR3 is CASITGWTTESFF. In nucleotides, the CDR3 is TGTGCCAGCATCACAGGGTGGACTACTGAATCTTTCTTT.

The rearrangement links TRBV11-1 to TRBJ2-1, with D tentatively TRBD2 (6 bases). Germline lookup yields CDR1 SGHAT and CDR2 FQDESV (reference sequence). The CDR3 sequence is 13 residues long. The V end lost 2 bases, the J end lost 12 bases, and 14 bases lay between the germline ends. The CDR3 loop is CASSLKLGGWQFF. DNA for the CDR3: TGTGCCAGCAGCTTAAAGCTCGGAGGGTGGCAGTTCTTC. The entire variable domain, with the rest obtained from reference TRBV11-1 and TRBJ2-1, is as follows: EAEVAQSPRYKITEKSQAVAFWCDPISGHATLYWYRQILGQGPELLVQFQDESVVDDSQLPKDRFSAERLKGVDSTLKIQPAELGDSAMYLCASSLKLGGWQFFGPGTRLTVL.

CDR3 region: CATTGGLDSEAFF. CDR3 nucleotide sequence: TGTGCCACCACAGGGGGGCTCGACTCTGAAGCTTTCTTT. The genes are TRBV10-3 and TRBJ1-1, with 8 nucleotides matching TRBD1. V was clipped by 10 bases and J by 6 bases; unmatched bases: 10. CDR1 is ENHRY, CDR2 SYGVKD, per germline. The CDR3 has 13 amino acids.

For this clonotype: At one boundary the junction diverges from the germline segment, which might be a read error. V gene TRBV7-8 combines with J gene TRBJ2-5; 8 bases fit TRBD1. The CDR3 has 14 residues. The germline V gene has CDR1 SGHVS and CDR2 FQNEAQ. The CDR3 nucleotides are TGTGCCAGCAGCAGGTACAGGGGGATTGAGACTCAGTACTTC. Translation: CASSRYRGIETQYF.

Comments on this clonotype: One base away lies a much larger clone, so this may be a sequencing read error. This chain uses TRBV30 with TRBJ1-1; no definite D call. Between the trimmed V and J ends, which lost 2 bases and 4 bases, there was a span of 11 bases. Germline CDR1 GTSNPN, CDR2 SVGIG (reference sequence). The CDR3 length is 13 residues. The CDR3 sequence: CAWSTLRGTEAFF. DNA of the CDR3: TGTGCCTGGAGTACCCTCAGAGGCACTGAAGCTTTCTTT.

This clonotype was counted once. This chain connects TRBV29-1 to TRBJ2-7; TRBD1 aligns across 7 bases. Germline V lookup: CDR1 SQVTM, CDR2 ANQGSEA. The CDR3 sequence is 12 residues long. After removal of 7 bases from V and 1 base from J, the junction contained 4 bases not matched to a gene. The CDR3 here is CSALDRSYEQYF. Written as DNA, the CDR3 is TGCAGCGCCCTGGACAGGTCCTACGAGCAGTACTTC.

Points on this clonotype: Mismatch with germline at one junction end may stem from a read error. The chain links TRBV6-1 to TRBJ2-7; D is tentatively TRBD1 or TRBD2 (7 bases each). Per germline, CDR1 MNHNS and CDR2 SASEGT. CDR3 length: 14 residues. CDR3 sequence: CGSSLPQGGNKQYF. CDR3 DNA: TGTGGCAGCAGTTTACCGCAGGGGGGGAACAAGCAGTACTTC.

About this clonotype: An end of the junction does not agree with germline; a read error may underlie this. V is TRBV11-3 and J is TRBJ2-1; TRBD1 is a possible D gene (5 bases). This CDR3 comprises 14 residues. The germline V gene encodes CDR1 SGHNT and CDR2 YENEEA. The CDR3 DNA follows: TGCGCCAGCAGCTTAGGGGTCAGCAAGAATGAGCTGTTCTTT. This codes for CASSLGVSKNELFF. The variable domain in full, with the rest retrieved from reference TRBV11-3 and TRBJ2-1, is EAGVVQSPRYKIIEKKQPVAFWCNPISGHNTLYWYLQNLGQGPELLIRYENEEAVDDSQLPKDRFSAERLKGVDSTLKIQPAELGDSAVYLCASSLGVSKNELFFGPGTRLTVL.

About this clonotype: No conserved phenylalanine or tryptophan ends this CDR3, so it is likely a read error. The chain combines TRBV12-3 or TRBV12-4 with TRBJ2-5; TRBD2 matches at 7 bases. CDR3 length: 15 residues. DNA of the CDR3: TGTGCCAGGAGTTTTTCTCCGGGACTAAAAGAGACCCAGTACTGC. It codes for CARSFSPGLKETQYC.

As concerns this clonotype: Germline is not matched at one junction end, which may reflect a read error. The chain couples TRBV10-2 to TRBJ2-3; 9 bases are shared with TRBD2. This CDR3 spans 17 amino acids. CDR1 is WSHSY, CDR2 SAAADI, per germline. The CDR3 reads CAISELQGLASTDTQYF. The CDR3 DNA reads as TGCGCCATCAGTGAGTTGCAGGGACTAGCTAGCACAGATACACAGTATTTT.

The chain carries TRBV6-1 and TRBJ2-4; TRBD1 agrees at 9 bases. CDR3 length equals 14 residues. J lost 15 bases, V lost 8 bases, and 17 bases had no gene match. CDR1 is MNHNS, CDR2 SASEGT, per germline. CDR3 amino acids: CASDRGSSQNIVYF. CDR3 in DNA: TGTGCCAGCGACAGGGGGTCATCCCAAAACATTGTGTACTTC.

As regards this clonotype: Since no conserved phenylalanine or tryptophan closes the CDR3, a read error is the likely cause. The chain is built from TRBV11-1 and TRBJ1-2; D not resolved. The V gene's germline CDR1 is SGHAT and CDR2 FQDESV (reference sequence). The CDR3 sequence is 14 residues long. In DNA form, the CDR3 reads TGTACCAGCAGCTTAGCGCGCCAAGGCGGAGGCTACACCGTT. It specifies CTSSLARQGGGYTV.

Details on this clonotype: Its ends do not fully match the called genes, so a read error is possible. The V gene is TRBV6-6, the J gene TRBJ1-1, with 8 bases matching TRBD1. Germline V gene data show CDR1 as MNHNY and CDR2 as SVGAGI (reference sequence). The CDR3 has 13 amino acids. CDR3 sequence reads: CASSTGGTTRAFF. CDR3 sequence (DNA): TGTGCCAGCAGCACAGGGGGGACTACTAGAGCTTTCTTC.

The CDR3 sequence: CASNPRETIEVLFF. The CDR3 nucleotides read TGTGCCAGCAATCCCCGAGAGACAATAGAGGTGCTGTTTTTT. The V call is TRBV6-1, the J call TRBJ2-2; D is unclear. The CDR3 sequence is 14 residues long. V was cut by 7 bases and J by 13 bases, with 22 bases left in between. CDR1 MNHNS and CDR2 SASEGT come from the germline V gene.

This clonotype was picked up many times. A much larger clone lies a single base off, so this may be a read error. The rearrangement uses TRBV10-2 and TRBJ2-3; D remains ambiguous. This CDR3 has 11 amino acids. The germline gives CDR1 WSHSY, CDR2 SAAADI. The CDR3 loop is CASRHTDMQYF. CDR3 sequence (DNA): TGCGCCAGCAGACACACAGATATGCAGTATTTT.

This clonotype was found a few times. This could be a read error, since a much larger clone is one nucleotide away. The gene calls are TRBV7-3 and TRBJ2-3, with 9 bases matching TRBD2. Germline-derived CDR1 and CDR2 are SGHTA and FQGTGA. The CDR3 is made up of 14 amino acids. The CDR3, as DNA: TGTGCCAGCAGCTTAGCGGGAGGGCCAGATATGCAGTATTTT. The encoded protein is CASSLAGGPDMQYF.

This sequence joins TRBV6-1 and TRBJ2-3; tentative D call: TRBD2 (5 bases). The CDR3 is 16 amino acids. The germline V and J ends were trimmed by 7 bases and 8 bases, with 25 bases remaining between them. Germline V gene data show CDR1 as MNHNS and CDR2 as SASEGT. The CDR3 sequence: CASTQRRELVHGTQYF. CDR3 in DNA: TGTGCCAGCACTCAACGACGGGAACTAGTACACGGTACGCAGTATTTT.

With regard to this clonotype: Since no conserved phenylalanine or tryptophan closes the CDR3, a read error is the likely cause. The chain has TRBV29-1 and TRBJ2-5; 12 bases are shared with TRBD2. Germline loops: CDR1 SQVTM, CDR2 ANQGSEA. There are 15 residues in the CDR3. The CDR3 nucleotides read TGCAGCGTTCTGACTAGCGGGAGTTGGGCAGAGACGCAGTACCTC. Its protein product is CSVLTSGSWAETQYL.

Concerning this clonotype: The junction departs from the called germline gene at one end, perhaps through a read error. The V and J genes are TRBV28 and TRBJ2-7; the D call may be TRBD1 or TRBD2 (6 bases each). The CDR3 spans 16 residues. CDR1 MDHEN and CDR2 SYDVKM come from the germline V gene. Written as DNA, the CDR3 is TGTGTCAGCAGTGTCATACAGGGCTTCGGGGGAAACGAACAGTACTTC. Amino acid sequence: CVSSVIQGFGGNEQYF.

Turning to this clonotype: The junction differs from germline at one of its ends, possibly a read error. V usage is TRBV5-6 and J usage is TRBJ2-5; possibly TRBD1 for D (6 bases). Germline CDR1 and CDR2: SGHDT and YYEEEE. This CDR3 comprises 14 residues. The CDR3 DNA reads as TGTGCCAGCAGCTTGCGGAGAGGGGGAGAGACGCAGTACTTC. Protein sequence: CASSLRRGGETQYF. The full variable domain, completed using reference TRBV5-6 and TRBJ2-5, is DAGVTQSPTHLIKTRGQQVTLRCSPKSGHDTVSWYQQALGQGPQFIFQYYEEEERQRGNFPDRFSGHQFPNYSSELNVNALLLGDSALYLCASSLRRGGETQYFGPGTRLLVL.

Comments on this clonotype: Mismatch with germline at one junction end may stem from a read error. The chain links TRBV6-5 to TRBJ1-1; perhaps TRBD1 as D (6 bases). The length of the CDR3 is 14 residues. Germline assignment: CDR1 MNHEY and CDR2 SVGAGI. The CDR3 DNA sequence: TGTGCCAGCAGGCCGCGGAGTAGGGACACTGAAACTTTCTTT. It specifies CASRPRSRDTETFF.